This entry concerns a single TCR beta chain. Its antigen is unidentified. Preparing the TCRbeta library involved the use of unique molecular identifiers. TCRdb itself ran the PCR reads through MiXCR, one entry per CDR3 protein. The table has fewer than 550,000 distinct CDR3 sequences, roughly 11% seen once. This entry is derived from a study of T-cell reconstitution after alpha-beta-depleted transplantation in children. General observations from the study: Day-60 TCRbeta diversity that was high in some patients was derived from surviving recipient T cells and thymic progenitors. From newly produced T cells came most of the T-cell counts and diversity one year after transplant.

V shed 2 bases, J shed 0 bases, and the junction held 5 bases outside the gene matches. Germline CDR1 reads LNHNV; CDR2 reads YYDKDF (reference sequence). The CDR3 totals 17 residues. This specimen was PBMCs, mostly from graft donor cells, taken 180 days after TCRalphabeta/CD19-depleted stem cell transplant. The receptor was derived from a female patient aged 2-10 years who had a stem cell transplant for aplastic anemia, so the T cells may come from the graft donor. The gene calls are TRBV15 and TRBJ1-5; 9 bases agree with TRBD1. The CDR3 sequence: CATSRRRTGASNQPQHF. The CDR3 bases are TGTGCCACCAGCAGACGCCGGACAGGGGCTAGCAATCAGCCCCAGCATTTT.